This record looks at one T cell receptor beta chain sequence and its context. This clonotype was counted only a few times. Its cognate antigen has yet to be identified. There are no base qualities to consult, and no much larger clone falls within one base. Ficoll-Paque density gradient centrifugation was the method used to isolate PBMCs. Trimming takes 4 bases from V and 5 bases from J, and the germline ends sit 15 bases apart. CDR1 is given as SGHRS and CDR2 as YFSETQ, both from the germline V gene. Taken from cysteine to phenylalanine, the CDR3 has 14 residues. The kept DNA is CDR3 alone, 42 bases in frame from the first base. These data are taken from a study of T-cell memory formation after mild COVID-19 (TCRdb year 2021). Regarding the study in general: Most TCR sequence clusters were specific to one of the two donors. T-cell clones expanding and contracting after mild COVID-19 in two donors were tracked by longitudinal TCRalpha and TCRbeta repertoire sequencing. The cohort comprised two young, previously healthy adult volunteers, one female and one male. Findings and caveats that apply to the study as a whole: Clones that contracted from day 15 to 85 showed balanced CD4/CD8 phenotypes, whereas a second wave of clones that expanded from day 15 to 37 leaned towards CD4+. Contracting CD4+ clones turned up mainly in the CM and EM memory subsets, whereas EMRA was where CD8+ clones were enriched. The second-wave clones that peaked on day 37 were not confirmed to be SARS-CoV-2 specific. The detection of some responding clones in pre-infection memory suggests that pre-existing cross-reactive memory T cells joined the SARS-CoV-2 response. The study covered only a couple of mild cases, and larger cohorts including severe cases with pre-infection samples were considered necessary.

Sequenced using an Illumina NovaSeq 6000. TCRalpha and TCRbeta cDNA libraries were built by 5'RACE with constant-segment primers, adding sample barcodes and unique molecular identifiers. RNA was extracted from every sample with Trizol reagent. Library amplification was performed in two PCR steps, and a second sample barcode and Illumina TruSeq adapters were introduced in the second step. Sequencing of the libraries was done on an Illumina NovaSeq, producing 2 x 150 bp paired-end reads. The original pipeline was this. Reads were demultiplexed and collapsed into UMI-guided consensus sequences with migec v1.2.7. Using mixcr v2.1.11, the UMI consensuses were aligned to TRA and TRB V and J templates and assembled into clonotypes. A clonotype was counted as expanded or contracted only when both edgeR and NoisET called the clonotype significant, with the noise models trained on biological replicates. For edgeR calls, the thresholds were a false discovery rate-adjusted p below 0.01 and a log2 fold-change of 1. As an exploratory analysis of dynamics, PCA with hierarchical clustering was applied to max-normalized trajectories of the 1000 most abundant clonotypes. The CD4 or CD8 phenotype of responding clones was assigned using the separately sequenced CD4+ and CD8+ repertoires. TCRdb cleaned the public reads at Q25 with fastp, built clones with MiXCR and kept in-frame beta chains. Under each unique CDR3 protein, matching rows form one entry showing the most common genes and DNA. The V and J calls shown here were made by TCRdb, not taken from the authors' results. The sample data list more than 350,000 distinct CDR3 sequences, and around 20% of these were observed just once. The ten most abundant clones make up around an eighth of the sample.

The TCR comes from an adult woman who had mild COVID-19 (a few samples of this study predate the infection). The sample titles of this study are shuffled in the database, so cell type and time point are left out; the donor was told from shared clones. The sample taken for sequencing was PBMCs or a T cell subset sorted from them (not recorded which). The V and J segments used are TRBV5-1 and TRBJ2-5; confidence is insufficient to name the D gene. This receptor carries the CDR3 CASSPTVLSETQYF. The bases are TGCGCCAGCAGCCCTACAGTCCTGTCGGAGACCCAGTACTTC.